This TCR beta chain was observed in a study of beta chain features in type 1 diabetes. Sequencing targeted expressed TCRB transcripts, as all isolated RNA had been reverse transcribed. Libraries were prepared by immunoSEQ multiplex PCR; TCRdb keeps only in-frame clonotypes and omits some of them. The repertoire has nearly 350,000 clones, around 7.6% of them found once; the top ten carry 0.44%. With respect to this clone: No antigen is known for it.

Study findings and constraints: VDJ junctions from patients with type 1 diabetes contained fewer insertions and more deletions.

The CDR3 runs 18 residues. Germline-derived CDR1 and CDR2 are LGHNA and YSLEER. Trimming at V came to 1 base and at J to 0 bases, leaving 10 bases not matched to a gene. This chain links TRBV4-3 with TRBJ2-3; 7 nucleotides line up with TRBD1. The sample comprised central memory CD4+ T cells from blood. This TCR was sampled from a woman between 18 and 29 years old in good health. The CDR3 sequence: CASSQVIKRGQSTDTQYF. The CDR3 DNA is TGCGCCAGCAGCCAAGTCATAAAGAGGGGGCAAAGCACAGATACGCAGTATTTT.